This T cell receptor beta chain was sequenced during a study of T cell changes during pregnancy in multiple sclerosis. The CDR3 is 13 residues long. Germline CDR1 WSHSY, CDR2 SAAADI. Trimming removed 0 bases from V and 3 bases from J, with 5 bases in between. The protocol was immunoSEQ multiplex PCR, while the TCRdb copy is restricted to in-frame clones and leaves out a portion. The table has around 21,000 clones, approximately 90% seen once. The receptor's source is a female donor in good health, enrolled as a control in a pregnancy study. V and J are TRBV10-2 and TRBJ1-1; D unclear. The sample was CD8+ T cells from peripheral blood mononuclear cells, taken after pregnancy. DNA for the CDR3: TGCGCCAGCAGTGAGTCAGAGGACACTGAAGCTTTCTTT. Its translation: CASSESEDTEAFF.